The 32 T cell receptor beta chains below come from one sample, sequenced in a study of CD8 T cells in ankylosing spondylitis. Study findings and constraints: Seemingly distinctive of ankylosing spondylitis blood was a TCR beta motif formed by eight highly homologous variants.

No antigen is known for these receptors. TCRdb used MiXCR to reprocess the 5' RACE reads, holding one entry per CDR3 protein. There are 700,000 to 1,000,000 distinct CDR3 sequences in the sample; 12% occur only once, and 0.45% to 0.6% lies in the top ten. Sample: blood, either unsorted or a sorted T cell fraction (not recorded which). These receptor sequences come from a male donor with ankylosing spondylitis.

This chain connects TRBV12-3 or TRBV12-4 to TRBJ2-1, with 14 bases fitting TRBD2. With 9 bases clipped from V and 4 bases from J, the junction kept 14 bases outside the gene matches. CDR3 length: 18 residues. CDR3 residues: CASNTGTSGSPTYNEQFF. The CDR3 nucleotides read TGTGCCAGTAATACCGGGACTAGCGGGAGTCCAACGTACAATGAGCAGTTCTTC.

This clonotype has a count of ten or more. The V call is TRBV7-2, the J call TRBJ2-7; D call uncertain. The ends were cut back, 3 bases at V and 3 bases at J, with 6 bases in the middle. In germline, CDR1 is SGHTA, CDR2 FQGNSA. This CDR3 has 12 residues. The CDR3 DNA reads TGTGCCAGCAGCTTTTACCGCTACGAGCAGTACTTC. Its translation is CASSFYRYEQYF.

This clonotype was picked up many times. The rearrangement uses TRBV29-1 and TRBJ2-5; 8 nucleotides line up with TRBD2. This CDR3 contains 14 residues. V trimming: 3 bases; J trimming: 2 bases; junction bases outside the gene matches: 5. Germline loops: CDR1 SQVTM, CDR2 ANQGSEA. The CDR3 bases are TGCAGCGTTGACCGGGAGGGGGTACAAGAGACCCAGTACTTC. As protein: CSVDREGVQETQYF.

This rearrangement joins TRBV7-2 to TRBJ2-7; 10 nucleotides agree with TRBD2. The germline CDR1 and CDR2 sequences are SGHTA and FQGNSA. V shed 8 bases, J shed 0 bases, and the junction held 4 bases outside the gene matches. The CDR3 length is 14 residues. In DNA form, the CDR3 reads TGTGCCAGCGTCAGACTAGCGGGCTCCTACGAGCAGTACTTC. Translation gives CASVRLAGSYEQYF.

A few counts support this clonotype. The chain has TRBV28 and TRBJ2-5; 16 nucleotides agree with TRBD2. The CDR3 has 17 amino acids. After removal of 3 bases from V and 5 bases from J, the junction contained 6 bases not matched to a gene. CDR1 is MDHEN and CDR2 is SYDVKM in the germline V gene. The CDR3 here is CASSLTPGLAGGETQYF. The CDR3 bases are TGTGCCAGCAGTTTGACTCCGGGACTAGCGGGGGGGGAGACCCAGTACTTC.

V and J are TRBV2 and TRBJ2-5, with 7 bases that match TRBD2. This CDR3 comprises 14 residues. Trimming at V came to 6 bases and at J to 4 bases, leaving 8 bases not matched to a gene. Per the germline V gene, CDR1 is SNHLY and CDR2 is FYNNEI. The CDR3: CASRLYGGTETQYF. CDR3 DNA: TGTGCCAGCAGGCTCTACGGGGGGACAGAGACCCAGTACTTC.

This clonotype showed up just a few times. The chain uses TRBV6-2 or TRBV6-3 and TRBJ2-2; D is uncertain. Germline CDR1 MNHEY, CDR2 SVGEGT. The V gene lost 0 bases and the J gene lost 3 bases, with 11 bases spanning the gap. The CDR3 loop spans 16 amino acids. In nucleotides, the CDR3 is TGTGCCAGCAGTTACTCCCCAGTTCGGGACACCGGGGAGCTGTTTTTT. Its translation: CASSYSPVRDTGELFF.

The chain employs TRBV5-6 and TRBJ2-3; TRBD2 is a possible D gene (6 bases). Trimming removed 1 base from V and 1 base from J, with 13 bases in between. Germline-derived CDR1 and CDR2 are SGHDT and YYEEEE. The CDR3 is 16 residues long. The CDR3 DNA reads as TGTGCCAGCAGCTTGCCGGGGGATGCCGGCACAGATACGCAGTATTTT. Its translation: CASSLPGDAGTDTQYF.

Many counts were recorded for this clonotype. This chain links TRBV29-1 with TRBJ2-5; unclear D gene. This CDR3 is built from 13 residues. V dropped 4 bases and J dropped 5 bases, with 14 bases sitting between them. Germline V gene sequence: CDR1 SQVTM, CDR2 ANQGSEA. The CDR3 reads CSVGPGIGETQYF. In nucleotides, the CDR3 is TGCAGCGTTGGTCCCGGAATCGGTGAGACCCAGTACTTC.

This clonotype was detected only a few times. The chain uses TRBV5-1 and TRBJ2-1, with 8 bases lining up with TRBD2. The CDR3 spans 20 residues. Trimming removed 4 bases from V and 3 bases from J; junction bases left unmatched: 21. Germline lookup yields CDR1 SGHRS and CDR2 YFSETQ. CDR3 DNA sequence: TGCGCCAGCAGCCCCAAGGGTGGGGGATCGGGAACTAGCGGCTACAATGAGCAGTTCTTC. The encoded protein is CASSPKGGGSGTSGYNEQFF.

This chain connects TRBV30 to TRBJ1-3, with D tentatively TRBD1 (6 bases). The ends were cut back, 5 bases at V and 6 bases at J, with 17 bases in the middle. Germline V gene sequence: CDR1 GTSNPN, CDR2 SVGIG (reference sequence). This CDR3 region has 14 residues. Written as DNA, the CDR3 is TGTGCCTGGGAACGTAACAGGGTGGAAAACACCATATATTTT. Translation gives CAWERNRVENTIYF.

The genes are TRBV20-1 and TRBJ1-5; no clear D. V lost 4 bases, J lost 0 bases, and 10 bases lay in between. CDR1 is DFQATT and CDR2 is SNEGSKA in the germline V gene (reference sequence). This CDR3 region has 14 residues. CDR3 nucleotide sequence: TGCAGTGCTAACAGACCTTATAGCAATCAGCCCCAGCATTTT. This translates into CSANRPYSNQPQHF.

The table lists this clonotype with a few counts. The chain is built from TRBV4-2 and TRBJ2-5; D possibly matches TRBD1 or TRBD2 (5 bases each). The CDR3 is 15 residues long. Trimming left V 1 base short and J 2 bases short, with 11 bases between. Germline-derived CDR1 and CDR2 are LGHNA and YNFKEQ. This chain's CDR3 is CASSQGVGEQETQYF. The DNA of the CDR3 is TGTGCCAGCAGCCAAGGGGTGGGGGAACAAGAGACCCAGTACTTC.

In its sample, this clonotype was seen a few times. This chain connects TRBV12-3 or TRBV12-4 to TRBJ2-7, with a possible D match to TRBD1 (5 bases). V was pared by 4 bases and J by 0 bases, with 19 bases between. This CDR3 contains 17 residues. The CDR3 is CASSSYRYRQPSYEQYF. For the CDR3, the DNA is TGTGCCAGCAGTTCTTACCGGTACAGGCAACCCTCCTACGAGCAGTACTTC.

This clonotype was counted a few times. The chain recombines TRBV7-2 with TRBJ2-5, with 11 bases that match TRBD2. This CDR3 contains 17 residues. With 5 bases clipped from V and 5 bases from J, the junction kept 13 bases outside the gene matches. Germline V CDR1 and CDR2: SGHTA, FQGNSA. Here the CDR3 reads CASSKTASGRRRETQYF. In DNA form, the CDR3 reads TGTGCCAGCAGCAAGACGGCTAGCGGGAGGCGAAGGGAGACCCAGTACTTC.

This clonotype was counted a few times. The CDR3 DNA follows: TGTGCCAGCAGCTTAGGTGCAGGGGGCATCTGGGACCAAGAGACCCAGTACTTC. This gives the protein CASSLGAGGIWDQETQYF. The V gene is TRBV11-1, the J gene TRBJ2-5; 8 bases agree with TRBD1. Looked up from germline, CDR1 is SGHAT and CDR2 is FQDESV (reference sequence). This CDR3 region has 18 residues. The trim removed 1 base at V and 0 bases at J, leaving 10 bases unmatched.

V gene TRBV6-1 combines with J gene TRBJ2-5; D ambiguous. Germline-derived CDR1 and CDR2 are MNHNS and SASEGT. There are 14 residues in the CDR3. V gave up 0 bases and J gave up 6 bases, with 11 bases separating them. CDR3 in DNA: TGTGCCAGCAGTGAAGCAGGACCCTCTAAGACCCAGTACTTC. Translation gives CASSEAGPSKTQYF.

This clonotype appeared a few times. V usage is TRBV6-5 and J usage is TRBJ1-1; D is undetermined. The length of the CDR3 is 14 residues. Looked up from germline, CDR1 is MNHEY and CDR2 is SVGAGI. V dropped 0 bases and J dropped 0 bases, with 5 bases sitting between them. Written as DNA, the CDR3 is TGTGCCAGCAGTTACTCGAATCTGAACACTGAAGCTTTCTTT. Translating gives CASSYSNLNTEAFF.

This clonotype occurred many times. One end of the junction varies from germline; a read error may be responsible. This sequence joins TRBV7-9 and TRBJ1-1; D gene unclear. The CDR3 is made up of 13 amino acids. The germline CDR1 and CDR2 sequences are SEHNR and FQNEAQ (reference sequence). CDR3 residues: CASSFDGNTEAFF. DNA for the CDR3: TGCGCCAGCAGCTTTGACGGGAACACTGAAGCTTTCTTT. Based on the CDR3 plus reference TRBV7-9 and TRBJ1-1, the full variable domain is DTGVSQNPRHKITKRGQNVTFRCDPISEHNRLYWYRQTLGQGPEFLTYFQNEAQLEKSRLLSDRFSAERPKGSFSTLEIQRTEQGDSAMYLCASSFDGNTEAFFGQGTRLTVV.

This clonotype was seen only a few times. The V gene is TRBV6-1, the J gene TRBJ2-5; maybe TRBD1 (5 bases). CDR1 and CDR2 (germline): MNHNS, SASEGT. The CDR3 consists of 14 residues. The V end was cut by 6 bases, the J end by 2 bases, with 13 bases between. CDR3 amino acids: CASSPRGRQETQYF. DNA of the CDR3: TGTGCCAGCAGCCCAAGGGGTCGTCAAGAGACCCAGTACTTC.

DNA for the CDR3: TGCAGTGCTAGACGGGGGGGCCCAGGAGAGACCCAGTACTTC. It is translated as CSARRGGPGETQYF. The V call is TRBV20-1, the J call TRBJ2-5, with 8 bases fitting TRBD2. The J segment lost 4 bases and the V segment lost 2 bases, leaving 6 bases of the junction unmatched. CDR1 is DFQATT and CDR2 is SNEGSKA in the germline V gene (reference sequence). The CDR3 spans 14 residues.

Only a few counts were recorded for this clonotype. V usage is TRBV20-1 and J usage is TRBJ2-5; TRBD2 matches 7 bases. The J segment lost 5 bases and the V segment lost 6 bases, leaving 9 bases of the junction unmatched. Germline V CDR1 and CDR2: DFQATT, SNEGSKA (reference sequence). The CDR3 spans 13 residues. The CDR3 nucleotides read TGCAGTGCAGATGGACTAGTTGGGGAGACCCAGTACTTC. It yields the protein CSADGLVGETQYF.

This clonotype was picked up a small number of times. The chain couples TRBV7-2 to TRBJ1-5; no firm D call. The CDR3 is made up of 15 amino acids. Trimming left V 4 bases short and J 1 base short, with 11 bases between. Germline V gene data show CDR1 as SGHTA and CDR2 as FQGNSA. The CDR3 is CASSSSARSNQPQHF. CDR3 nucleotide sequence: TGTGCCAGCAGCTCCTCAGCCAGGAGCAATCAGCCCCAGCATTTT.

This clonotype was counted only a few times. V usage is TRBV6-1 and J usage is TRBJ1-2; 8 nucleotides match TRBD1. Germline V CDR1 and CDR2: MNHNS, SASEGT. V gave up 6 bases and J gave up 5 bases; unmatched junction bases: 17. The length of the CDR3 is 17 residues. CDR3 region: CASRSLGQGASIYGYTF. CDR3 sequence (DNA): TGTGCCAGCAGATCGTTGGGGCAGGGGGCCTCGATTTATGGCTACACCTTC.

This clonotype has just a few counts. The genes are TRBV20-1 and TRBJ1-2; D is possibly TRBD1 (5 bases). The CDR3 is made up of 14 amino acids. Germline CDR1 is DFQATT and CDR2 is SNEGSKA (reference sequence). Trimming removed 5 bases at V and 0 bases at J, with 13 bases between. The CDR3, as DNA: TGCAGTGCTGTCCGGGGCGCAGCTAACTATGGCTACACCTTC. Protein product: CSAVRGAANYGYTF.

The table lists this clonotype with many counts. J is TRBJ1-2 and V is TRBV20-1, with D maybe TRBD1 (5 bases). CDR1 and CDR2 from the germline V gene are DFQATT and SNEGSKA (reference sequence). Trimming took 1 base from V and 4 from J, leaving 13 bases between them. This CDR3 has 14 residues. Here the CDR3 DNA reads TGCAGTGCTAGAGTCCGGGGCTTTGGCTATGGCTACACCTTC. The encoded protein is CSARVRGFGYGYTF.

The CDR3 is CAISDPRTGGNEAFF. For the CDR3, the DNA is TGTGCCATCAGCGATCCCCGGACAGGGGGCAATGAAGCTTTCTTT. The V gene is TRBV10-3, the J gene TRBJ1-1, with 11 bases fitting TRBD1. The CDR3 totals 15 residues. With V trimmed by 6 bases and J by 7 bases, 10 bases remained unmatched. Looked up from germline, CDR1 is ENHRY and CDR2 is SYGVKD.

As concerns this clonotype: A read error may explain this, as a much larger clone is one base away. The gene calls are TRBV11-2 and TRBJ1-1; D is unresolved. Germline V gives CDR1 SGHAT, CDR2 FQNNGV. CDR3 size: 13 residues. CDR3 protein: CASSPERNTESFF. Here the CDR3 DNA reads TGTGCCAGCAGCCCGGAGCGGAACACTGAATCTTTCTTT.

This clonotype was recorded a few times. The rearrangement joins TRBV20-1 to TRBJ2-7, with 14 bases that match TRBD2. The CDR3 runs 17 residues. The trim removed 3 bases at V and 0 bases at J, leaving 7 bases unmatched. Per germline, CDR1 DFQATT and CDR2 SNEGSKA (reference sequence). CDR3 sequence reads: CSASGLAGGKSSYEQYF. The CDR3 DNA is TGCAGTGCTAGCGGACTAGCGGGAGGAAAGAGCTCCTACGAGCAGTACTTC.

The V gene is TRBV5-5, the J gene TRBJ2-2; TRBD1 matches at 8 bases. Germline loops: CDR1 SGHKS, CDR2 YYEKEE (reference sequence). J gave up 4 bases and V 0 bases, and 5 bases lay outside the gene matches. The CDR3 consists of 16 residues. The CDR3 region is CASSLAWTGPTGELFF. CDR3 bases: TGTGCCAGCAGCTTGGCTTGGACAGGGCCCACCGGGGAGCTGTTTTTT.

This clonotype was seen a few times. This chain uses TRBV20-1 with TRBJ1-2; 7 bases are a match to TRBD1. There are 13 residues in the CDR3. The germline CDR1 and CDR2 sequences are DFQATT and SNEGSKA (reference sequence). The V and J ends lost 6 bases and 2 bases, in that order; junction bases with no gene match: 6. The chain's CDR3 is CSASAQGNYGYTF. Written as DNA, the CDR3 is TGCAGTGCCTCCGCACAGGGGAACTATGGCTACACCTTC.

This clonotype showed up just a few times. V is TRBV6-2 or TRBV6-3 and J is TRBJ2-6; no clear D gene. CDR1 and CDR2 (germline): MNHEY, SVGEGT. The CDR3 runs to 16 residues. V shed 0 bases and J shed 1 base, with 7 bases lying between them. The CDR3 DNA reads as TGTGCCAGCAGTTACTCGGCCAAGTCTGGGGCCAACGTCCTGACTTTC. Its protein is CASSYSAKSGANVLTF.